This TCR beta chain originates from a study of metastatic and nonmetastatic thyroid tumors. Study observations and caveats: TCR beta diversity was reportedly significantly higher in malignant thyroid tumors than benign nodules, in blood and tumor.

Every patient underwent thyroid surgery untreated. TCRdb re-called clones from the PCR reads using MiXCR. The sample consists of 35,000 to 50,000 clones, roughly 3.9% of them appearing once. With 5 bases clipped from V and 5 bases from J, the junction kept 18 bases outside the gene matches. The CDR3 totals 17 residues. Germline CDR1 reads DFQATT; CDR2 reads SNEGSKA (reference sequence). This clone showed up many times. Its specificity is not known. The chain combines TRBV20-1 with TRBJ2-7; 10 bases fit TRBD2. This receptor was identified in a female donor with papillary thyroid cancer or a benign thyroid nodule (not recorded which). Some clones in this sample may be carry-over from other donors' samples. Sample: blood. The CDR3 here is CSAEGAPTGTSVDEQYF. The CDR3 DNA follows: TGCAGTGCTGAAGGTGCCCCAACCGGGACTAGCGTTGACGAGCAGTACTTC.